This paragraph reports one T cell receptor beta chain. These data are taken from a study of blood T cell repertoires in COVID-19. The table came from immunoSEQ multiplex PCR; TCRdb's copy has only in-frame clones and leaves some out. The sample lists about 240,000 clones, around four fifths occurring once. This TCR derives from a man in his forties or fifties with acute or convalescent COVID-19. The specimen sequenced was peripheral blood.

The CDR3 loop is CASGLMPAGGQNNEQFF. The CDR3 region has the DNA TGTGCTAGTGGTTTGATGCCAGCGGGAGGTCAGAACAATGAGCAGTTCTTC. The J gene is TRBJ2-1, the V gene TRBV12-5; 9 bases line up with TRBD2. The V segment lost 2 bases and the J segment 5 bases; nucleotides outside the gene matches: 10. Looked up from germline, CDR1 is LGHNT and CDR2 is FRNRAP. The CDR3 loop spans 17 amino acids. Full variable domain (outside the CDR3, taken from reference TRBV12-5 and TRBJ2-1): DARVTQTPRHKVTEMGQEVTMRCQPILGHNTVFWYRQTMMQGLELLAYFRNRAPLDDSGMPKDRFSAEMPDATLATLKIQPSEPRDSAVYFCASGLMPAGGQNNEQFFGPGTRLTVL.